The clone carrying this T cell receptor beta chain was detected a few times. The data originate from a study of blood T cell repertoires in COVID-19. Overall study: There were acute and convalescent COVID-19 samples, and they came from the United States, Italy and Spain. Sources were T cells, B-cell-depleted T cells, or PBMCs; the material itself was cDNA or gDNA.

There are 14 residues in the CDR3. V gave up 4 bases and J gave up 8 bases; unmatched junction bases: 8. Germline CDR1 and CDR2: SGHKS and YYEKEE (reference sequence). Authors' methods: Counts of nucleated cells, estimated from reference gene primer amplification, were obtained. Measured with immunoSEQ multiplex PCR; TCRdb has only the in-frame clones, and not every one. D and trimming were read from the DNA, whereas the V and J calls and clone size are those reported in that table. Seen here are fewer than 200,000 clones, 65% to 85% observed once, and the top ten hold approximately 18%. The clonotype originates from a woman aged 70 to 79 who had recovered from COVID-19. The sample comprised peripheral blood. The V gene is TRBV5-5, the J gene TRBJ1-2, with 10 bases matching TRBD1. CDR3: CASSHPDRGRGYTF. The CDR3 DNA sequence: TGTGCCAGCAGCCACCCCGACAGGGGGCGAGGCTACACCTTC.